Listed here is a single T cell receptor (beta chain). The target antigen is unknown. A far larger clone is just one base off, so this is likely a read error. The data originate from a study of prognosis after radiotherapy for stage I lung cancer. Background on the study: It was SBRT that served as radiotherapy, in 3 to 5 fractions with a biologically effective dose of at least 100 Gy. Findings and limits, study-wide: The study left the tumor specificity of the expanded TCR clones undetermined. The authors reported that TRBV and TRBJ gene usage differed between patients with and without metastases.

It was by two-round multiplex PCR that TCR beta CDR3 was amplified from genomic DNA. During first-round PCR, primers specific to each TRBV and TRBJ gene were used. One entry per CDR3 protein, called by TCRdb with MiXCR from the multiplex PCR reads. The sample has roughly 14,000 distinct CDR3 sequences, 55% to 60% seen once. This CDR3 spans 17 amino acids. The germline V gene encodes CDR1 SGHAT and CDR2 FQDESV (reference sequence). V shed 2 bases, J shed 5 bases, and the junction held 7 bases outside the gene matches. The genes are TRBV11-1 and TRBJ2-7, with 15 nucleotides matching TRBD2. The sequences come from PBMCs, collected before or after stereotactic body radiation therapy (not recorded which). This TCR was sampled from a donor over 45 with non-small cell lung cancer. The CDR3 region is CASSLRTSGRAGNEQYF. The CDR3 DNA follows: TGTGCCAGCAGCTTAAGGACTAGCGGGAGGGCCGGGAACGAGCAGTACTTC.